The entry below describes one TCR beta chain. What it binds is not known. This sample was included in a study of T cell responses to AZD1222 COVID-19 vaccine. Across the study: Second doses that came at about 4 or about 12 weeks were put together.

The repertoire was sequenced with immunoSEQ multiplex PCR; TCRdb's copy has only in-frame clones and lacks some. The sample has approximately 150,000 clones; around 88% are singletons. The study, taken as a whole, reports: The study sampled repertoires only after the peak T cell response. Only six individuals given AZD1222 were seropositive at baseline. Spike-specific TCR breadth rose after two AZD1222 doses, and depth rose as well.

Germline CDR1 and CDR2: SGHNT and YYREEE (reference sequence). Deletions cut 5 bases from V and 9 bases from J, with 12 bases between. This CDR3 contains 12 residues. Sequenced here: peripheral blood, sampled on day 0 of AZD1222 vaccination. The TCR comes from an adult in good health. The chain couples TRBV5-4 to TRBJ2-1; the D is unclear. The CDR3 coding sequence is TGTGCCAGCAGGGGTCCCGGAGCTGAGCAGTTCTTC. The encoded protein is CASRGPGAEQFF.